The present TCR beta chain was sequenced within a study of shared clonotypes between healthy human individuals. For the study at large: Three plates each covered CD4 naive and memory; CD8 naive two, CD8 memory one.

In regard to this clone: Its antigen is undetermined.

This CDR3 comprises 14 residues. CDR1 and CDR2 from the germline V gene are MNHEY and SVGAGI. V was clipped by 0 bases and J by 5 bases, with 10 bases between them. The repertoire was sequenced with immunoSEQ multiplex PCR; TCRdb's copy has only in-frame clones and lacks some. The data show around 2.5 million clones, 93% seen once. Findings and caveats of the study: The study sampled only blood, and tissue repertoires likely differ. When naive CD4 clonotypes were compared across a handful of donors, roughly 4.9% were shared.

The sample comprised naive CD4+ T cells from PBMCs. Indicated subset: CD45RA+ positively selected. The TCR sequence derives from a man in his late teens or twenties in good health. Some clones in this sample may be carry-over from other donors' samples. The chain has TRBV6-5 and TRBJ1-1; no clear D gene. CDR3 in amino acids: CASSYSEGKTEAFF. The CDR3 coding sequence is TGTGCCAGCAGTTACTCGGAAGGGAAGACTGAAGCTTTCTTT.